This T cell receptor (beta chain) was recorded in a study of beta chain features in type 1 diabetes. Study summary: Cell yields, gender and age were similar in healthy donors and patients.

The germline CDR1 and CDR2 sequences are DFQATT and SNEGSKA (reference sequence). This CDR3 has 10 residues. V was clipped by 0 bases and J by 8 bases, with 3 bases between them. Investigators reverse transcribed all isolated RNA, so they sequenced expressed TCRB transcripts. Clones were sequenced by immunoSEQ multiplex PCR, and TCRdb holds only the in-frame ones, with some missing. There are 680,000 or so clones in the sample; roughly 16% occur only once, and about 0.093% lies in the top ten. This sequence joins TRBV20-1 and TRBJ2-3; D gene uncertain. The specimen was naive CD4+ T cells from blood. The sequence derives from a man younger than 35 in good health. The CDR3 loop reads CSAREGTQYF. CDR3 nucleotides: TGCAGTGCTAGAGAGGGTACGCAGTATTTT.